This T cell receptor (beta chain) was captured in a study of T cell repertoires in cytomegalovirus infection. TCRdb recomputed calls from the reads with MiXCR, one row per CDR3 protein. The table lists about 190,000 distinct CDR3 sequences, 28% of them singletons. V was trimmed by 5 bases and J by 4 bases, leaving 11 bases between them. Germline-derived CDR1 and CDR2 are DFQATT and SNEGSKA (reference sequence). CDR3 length: 13 amino acids. This clonotype showed up just a few times. Its antigen is still unknown. General study findings and limits: HLA-C-restricted CMV-specific TCR beta clonotypes prevailed in the ex vivo response.

This chain links TRBV20-1 with TRBJ1-4; D perhaps matches TRBD1 (5 bases). Sample: PBMCs. This TCR came from a human donor in good health (CMV status not recorded). Some clones in this sample may be carry-over from other donors' samples. For the CDR3, the DNA is TGCAGTGCTCAGGGAGGCCGTAATGAAAAACTGTTTTTT. Protein product: CSAQGGRNEKLFF.